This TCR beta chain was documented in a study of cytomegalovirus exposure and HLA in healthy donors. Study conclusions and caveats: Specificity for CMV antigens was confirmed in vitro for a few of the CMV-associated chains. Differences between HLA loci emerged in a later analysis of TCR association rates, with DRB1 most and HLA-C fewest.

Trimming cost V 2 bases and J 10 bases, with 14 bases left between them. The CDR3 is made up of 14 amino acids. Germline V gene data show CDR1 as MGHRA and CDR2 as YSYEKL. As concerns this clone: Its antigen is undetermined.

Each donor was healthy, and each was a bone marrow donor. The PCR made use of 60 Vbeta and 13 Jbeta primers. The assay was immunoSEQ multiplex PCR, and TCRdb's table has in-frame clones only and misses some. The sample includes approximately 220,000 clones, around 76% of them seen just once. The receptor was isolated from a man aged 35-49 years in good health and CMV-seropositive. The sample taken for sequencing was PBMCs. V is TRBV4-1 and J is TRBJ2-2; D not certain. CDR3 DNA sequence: TGCGCCAGCAGCCAAAGCGACCGGGTGGTGGAGCTGTTTTTT. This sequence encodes CASSQSDRVVELFF.